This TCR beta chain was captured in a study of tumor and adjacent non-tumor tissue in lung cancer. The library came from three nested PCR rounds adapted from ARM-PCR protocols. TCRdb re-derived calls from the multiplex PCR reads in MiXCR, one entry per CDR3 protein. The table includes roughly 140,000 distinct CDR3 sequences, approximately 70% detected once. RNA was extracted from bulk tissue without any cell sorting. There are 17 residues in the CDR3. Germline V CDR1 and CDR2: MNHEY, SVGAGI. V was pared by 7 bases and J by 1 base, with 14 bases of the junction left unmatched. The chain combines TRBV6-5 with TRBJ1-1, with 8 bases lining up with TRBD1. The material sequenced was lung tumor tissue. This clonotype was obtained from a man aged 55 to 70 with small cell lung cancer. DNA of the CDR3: TGTGCCAGCAAAAAGGGACAGGTGACACGGTGGAACACTGAAGCTTTCTTT. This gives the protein CASKKGQVTRWNTEAFF.